This T cell receptor (beta chain) was recovered during a study of cytomegalovirus exposure and HLA in healthy donors. Looking at the study overall: Previous work identified roughly 120 million unique TCR beta sequences from 200 million or so T cells.

Study-wide findings and caveats: A later analysis linked a missense variant in DCLRE1C to the trimming of TCR beta V and J genes. The dataset shows that most TCR sequences were rare, while some public TCRs occurred in many donors. Looking again later, the authors saw that most CMV-associated TCR beta chains seemed HLA-restricted.

For this clone: Its antigen remains unknown.

Primers for the PCR totalled 60 Vbeta and 13 Jbeta. Sequenced by immunoSEQ multiplex PCR; TCRdb stores in-frame clones only, minus some. The table for this sample gives 130,000 to 150,000 clones. The sample comprised PBMCs. The sequence was obtained from a man aged 35-49 years in good health and CMV-seronegative.

The CDR3 DNA is TGTGCCAGCAGCTTGGCGGGGGGCACAGATACGCAGTATTTT. Its translation: CASSLAGGTDTQYF. The chain links TRBV5-4 to TRBJ2-3; possibly TRBD2 for D (6 bases). The V and J ends lost 0 bases and 1 base respectively, with 6 bases between them. Germline-derived CDR1 and CDR2 are SGHNT and YYREEE (reference sequence). This CDR3 spans 14 amino acids.